The clone carrying this T cell receptor beta chain ranks as medium-sized in terms of frequency. Its cognate antigen is unknown. The CDR3 runs 14 residues. Germline V gene sequence: CDR1 MNHNS, CDR2 SASEGT. Each sample's input was roughly 270 ng genomic DNA, 38,000 or so genome equivalents. The source of the sample is a study of T cell clusters in autoimmune cytopenias. Study observations and caveats: No experiment has yet validated the function of the T cell clusters defined in silico.

One tube held mixed TRB-A and TRB-B primer pools for touch-down PCR. Using the multiplex PCR reads, TCRdb records one entry per CDR3 protein without DNA. Listed are under 8,500 distinct CDR3 sequences; 9.9% falls within the top ten. The same sample was also used in a study of T cell repertoires in aging, cancer and after chemotherapy. Per that study: Healthy donor repertoires were recorded over several months to years and showed clear clonal overlap.

This chain joins TRBV6-1 and TRBJ1-4; TCRdb calls TRBD1, which cannot be checked without DNA. Input material: peripheral blood. The clonotype comes from a human donor in good health. The CDR3 reads CASSEGGGNEKLFF.